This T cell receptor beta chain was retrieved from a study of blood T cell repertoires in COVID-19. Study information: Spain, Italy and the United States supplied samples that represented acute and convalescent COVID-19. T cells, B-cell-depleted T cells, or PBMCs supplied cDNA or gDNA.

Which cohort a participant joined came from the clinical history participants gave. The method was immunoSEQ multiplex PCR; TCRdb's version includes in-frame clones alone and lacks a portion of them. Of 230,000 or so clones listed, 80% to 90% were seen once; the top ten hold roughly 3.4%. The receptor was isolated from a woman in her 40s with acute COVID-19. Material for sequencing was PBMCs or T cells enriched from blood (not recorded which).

CDR3 region: CASRGAPVGGGRETQYF. The CDR3, as DNA: TGTGCCAGCAGAGGGGCTCCGGTCGGGGGGGGGCGAGAGACCCAGTACTTC. J is TRBJ2-5 and V is TRBV27; 8 bases line up with TRBD2. The CDR3 runs to 17 residues. The trim removed 6 bases at V and 4 bases at J, leaving 16 bases unmatched. Germline values: CDR1 MNHEY, CDR2 SMNVEV (reference sequence).